This T cell receptor (beta chain) stems from a study of blood T cell repertoires in COVID-19. As for the study in general: Some COVID-19 samples were acute and others convalescent; all came from the United States, Italy and Spain. Nucleic acid was either cDNA or gDNA, and it came from T cells, B-cell-depleted T cells, or PBMCs.

As processed by the authors: Amplified reference gene primers provided the basis for estimating nucleated cell counts. Assay: immunoSEQ multiplex PCR; the TCRdb copy retains only in-frame clones and omits some. From that table come the V and J calls and clone size; the DNA was used to work out D and trimming. The table has over 100,000 clones, roughly 86% seen once. During active infection, Seattle patients enrolled and were then monitored through disease. The ends lost 6 bases at V and 1 base at J; junction bases unmatched: 5. The CDR3 length is 14 residues. Germline V lookup: CDR1 SEHNR, CDR2 FQNEAQ (reference sequence).

The source material was peripheral blood. The sequence was obtained from a woman aged 70 to 79 with COVID-19, enrolled during active disease. The V and J genes are TRBV7-9 and TRBJ2-5, with 7 positions matching TRBD1. CDR3 residues: CASRMGQSQETQYF. The CDR3 nucleotides are TGTGCCAGCAGAATGGGACAGTCCCAAGAGACCCAGTACTTC.